Listed here are 4 T cell receptor beta chains from one sample, sequenced in a study of blood T cell repertoires in COVID-19. This table comes from immunoSEQ multiplex PCR, and its TCRdb copy is limited to in-frame clones, with some not included. The sample has about 350,000 clones, over 75% seen once. Sample: PBMCs or T cells enriched from blood (not recorded which). The receptor source for this set is a woman aged 25 to 39 who had recovered from COVID-19.

The rearrangement links TRBV7-9 to TRBJ2-1; perhaps TRBD1 as D (6 bases). Germline lookup yields CDR1 SEHNR and CDR2 FQNEAQ (reference sequence). V dropped 8 bases and J dropped 15 bases, with 23 bases sitting between them. The CDR3 consists of 13 residues. As DNA, the CDR3 is TGTGCCAGCTTAGACCCATACAGGGAAGGGCCGTTCTTC. Amino acids: CASLDPYREGPFF. Complete variable domain (other parts from reference TRBV7-9 and TRBJ2-1): DTGVSQNPRHKITKRGQNVTFRCDPISEHNRLYWYRQTLGQGPEFLTYFQNEAQLEKSRLLSDRFSAERPKGSFSTLEIQRTEQGDSAMYLCASLDPYREGPFFGPGTRLTVL.

The V call is TRBV29-1, the J call TRBJ2-2; D gene uncertain. Germline values: CDR1 SQVTM, CDR2 ANQGSEA. The CDR3 contains 14 residues. V dropped 4 bases and J dropped 0 bases, with 9 bases sitting between them. The CDR3 region has the DNA TGCAGCGTTGGTAGTACCGCGAACACCGGGGAGCTGTTTTTT. Encoded protein: CSVGSTANTGELFF.

This chain uses TRBV5-1 with TRBJ2-3; D remains ambiguous. The germline V gene encodes CDR1 SGHRS and CDR2 YFSETQ. Trimming removed 4 bases at V and 5 bases at J, with 11 bases between. This CDR3 has 13 amino acids. CDR3 coding DNA: TGCGCCAGCAGCCTGAAAAGAGAAGATACGCAGTATTTT. The encoded protein is CASSLKREDTQYF.

This clone was seen a single time. This sequence joins TRBV9 and TRBJ1-2; TRBD1 matches 7 bases. CDR3 length: 15 amino acids. The V gene's germline CDR1 is SGDLS and CDR2 YYNGEE. With V trimmed by 0 bases and J by 3 bases, 5 bases remained unmatched. CDR3 sequence reads: CASSVEKGGDYGYTF. The CDR3 DNA reads TGTGCCAGCAGCGTAGAGAAAGGGGGCGACTATGGCTACACCTTC.